These T cell receptor beta chains were read from a single sample in a study of T cells after yellow fever vaccination. MiXCR, applied by TCRdb to the 5' RACE reads, yields one record per CDR3 protein. The repertoire holds 250,000 to 400,000 distinct CDR3 sequences, with roughly 4.3% as singletons. This material consisted of PBMCs, taken 5 days after the yellow fever booster vaccination. The receptors stem from a man in his late teens or twenties who received the YFV17D yellow fever vaccine. CDR3s include the opening cysteine and the closing phenylalanine or tryptophan. D genes are given only for firm matches. Not every row has a clone size; where given, it reads once, few, many or a size class.

>TRBV4-2|.|TRBJ2-2|.
TGTGCCAGCAGCGGGGATCGAAACACCGGGGAGCTGTTTTTT
CASSGDRNTGELFF
>TRBV7-2|TRBD2|TRBJ2-3|many
TGTGCCAGCAGCTTAGTCGAGCGGGGGGGCCCCGCGCAGTATTTT
CASSLVERGGPAQYF
>TRBV20-1|.|TRBJ1-2|.
TGCAGTGCTAGCCCAGCCTTCCGTGGCTACACCTTC
CSASPAFRGYTF
>TRBV4-3|.|TRBJ1-1|.
TGCGCCAGCAGCCCAGAGTGGTCGGAAATGAACACTGAAGCTTTCTTT
CASSPEWSEMNTEAFF
>TRBV25-1|.|TRBJ2-7|many
TGTGCCAGCAGCCGGGACCGGGGAACCTACGAGCAGTACTTC
CASSRDRGTYEQYF
>TRBV11-2|TRBD2|TRBJ2-5|many
TGTGCCAGCAGCCTAGATGCCGGGACTAGGAGTGAGACCCAGTACTTC
CASSLDAGTRSETQYF
>TRBV29-1|.|TRBJ1-1|.
TGCAGCGTTGAAGTGCCAGGGAAAGGCACTGAAGCTTTCTTT
CSVEVPGKGTEAFF
>TRBV5-6|.|TRBJ1-1|few
TGTGCCAGCAGCTCCACCCTCAGGAATGCTGAAGCTTTCTTT
CASSSTLRNAEAFF
>TRBV5-1|.|TRBJ1-1|few
TGCGCCAGCAGCTTGGGGGCCCTAACTGGGACTGAAGCTTTCTTT
CASSLGALTGTEAFF
>TRBV11-1|.|TRBJ2-5|many
TGTGCCAGCAGCTTAGCGGCCCTCTGGGAGACCCAGTACTTC
CASSLAALWETQYF
>TRBV6-5|.|TRBJ1-1|.
TGTGCCAGCAGTTGGGGGGGGGGACCTGAAGCTTTCTTT
CASSWGGGPEAFF
>TRBV12-3/TRBV12-4|TRBD2|TRBJ2-5|few
TGTGCCAGCAGTTTAGAGGCTAGCGGGGGCCAAGAGACCCAGTACTTC
CASSLEASGGQETQYF
>TRBV4-2|TRBD1|TRBJ1-6|.
TGTGCCAGCAGCCACGATACAGGGGATTCACCCCTCCACTTT
CASSHDTGDSPLHF
>TRBV11-2|.|TRBJ1-2|.
TGTGCCAGCAGCTTAGGAGGGGGACAAGAAGGCACCATCTACACCTTC
CASSLGGGQEGTIYTF
>TRBV7-9|TRBD2|TRBJ2-1|few
TGTGCCAGCAGCTTTTTGAGCGGGGGGGGGAACAATGAGCAGTTCTTC
CASSFLSGGGNNEQFF
>TRBV4-3|.|TRBJ1-4|many
TGCGCCAGCAGCCAAACGGGCGTTTCTAATGAAAAACTGTTTTTT
CASSQTGVSNEKLFF
>TRBV15|.|TRBJ1-5|few
TGTGCCACCAGCAGAGATGACCTTCCCGGTCAGCCCCAGCATTTT
CATSRDDLPGQPQHF
>TRBV7-2|.|TRBJ1-5|many
TGTGCCAGCAGCTTCGGTCCTAGCACTCAGCCCCAGCATTTT
CASSFGPSTQPQHF
>TRBV7-2|.|TRBJ2-4|.
TGTGCCAGCAGCTCAGTAGGCAGATTAGCCAAAAACATTCAGTACTTC
CASSSVGRLAKNIQYF
>TRBV7-2|.|TRBJ1-3|.
TGTGCCAGCAGACGTCGACGTACTTCTGGAAACACCATATATTTT
CASRRRRTSGNTIYF
>TRBV6-5|.|TRBJ2-3|few
TGTGCCAGCCGAAACCATCTTAGCGGAGATACGCAGTATTTT
CASRNHLSGDTQYF
>TRBV5-1|TRBD1|TRBJ1-2|many
TGCGCCAGCAGGAAACTCTACGGACAGGACTATGGCTACACCTTC
CASRKLYGQDYGYTF
>TRBV4-3|TRBD2|TRBJ2-5|many
TGCGCCAGCAGCCAAGGAGTAGCGGGGGGCGGAGAGACCCAGTACTTC
CASSQGVAGGGETQYF
>TRBV7-2|.|TRBJ2-2|many
TGTGCCAGCAGCTCGCAGGGGAGGATAAACGGGGAGCTGTTTTTT
CASSSQGRINGELFF
>TRBV14|.|TRBJ2-1|.
TGTGCCAGCAGCCTTAGCCGCCCGGGGAGTGAGCAGTTCTTC
CASSLSRPGSEQFF
>TRBV9|.|TRBJ2-1|few
TGTGCCAGCAGCGTAGGGCAGGGCAGGAGGAATGAGCAGTTCTTC
CASSVGQGRRNEQFF
>TRBV12-3/TRBV12-4|TRBD2|TRBJ2-3|few
TGTGCCAGCAGCCTTTGGGCGGGACTAGCGGGGGGGCCAGATACGCAGTATTTT
CASSLWAGLAGGPDTQYF
>TRBV10-3|.|TRBJ2-1|.
TGTGCCATCTCGGGCCGAGGGGTTAATGAGCAGTTCTTC
CAISGRGVNEQFF
>TRBV7-2|.|TRBJ1-1|many
TGTGCCAGCAGCCCGGGATTCAACACTGAAGCTTTCTTT
CASSPGFNTEAFF
>TRBV7-9|.|TRBJ2-5|.
TGTGCCAGCAGCTTAGAAGAGCGGACACTTCAAGAGACCCAGTACTTC
CASSLEERTLQETQYF
>TRBV28|.|TRBJ1-5|few
TGTGCCAGCAGTTTATGGGGACAAATTAGCAATCAGCCCCAGCATTTT
CASSLWGQISNQPQHF
>TRBV6-6|.|TRBJ2-7|few
TGTGCCAGCTCTCAACCCTCGACGTGGGAGCAGTACTTC
CASSQPSTWEQYF
>TRBV5-6|.|TRBJ2-5|many
TGTGCCAGCAGCTTAGCGGGTTTGGAGACCCAGTACTTC
CASSLAGLETQYF
>TRBV5-1|TRBD1|TRBJ2-5|many
TGCGCCAGCAGCTTGATGGGACAGGGGCCAGAGACCCAGTACTTC
CASSLMGQGPETQYF
>TRBV12-3/TRBV12-4|.|TRBJ1-5|few
TGTGCCAGCAGTTTTAGGGCAGGGTTGATCGGCAATCAGCCCCAGCATTTT
CASSFRAGLIGNQPQHF
>TRBV10-3|TRBD2|TRBJ2-7|few
TGTGCCATCGCGGGACTAGGAGCCGAGCAGTACTTC
CAIAGLGAEQYF
>TRBV29-1|.|TRBJ1-5|.
TGCAGCGATCGATCTACTGATCAGCCCCAGCATTTT
CSDRSTDQPQHF
>TRBV5-6|TRBD1|TRBJ1-2|.
TGTGCCAGCAGCTGGACAGGGGCGCCCGTCTATGGCTACACCTTC
CASSWTGAPVYGYTF
>TRBV29-1|.|TRBJ1-5|.
TGCAGCGTTGGGGACGCCCTCAATCAGCCCCAGCATTTT
CSVGDALNQPQHF
>TRBV5-1|.|TRBJ2-5|few
TGCGCCAGCAGCCGACAGGTACGCGAGACCCAGTACTTC
CASSRQVRETQYF
>TRBV6-5|.|TRBJ2-7|many
TGTGCCAGCAGTTATTACGGGGGGCGGGTGGACGAGCAGTACTTC
CASSYYGGRVDEQYF
>TRBV3-2|.|TRBJ2-1|.
TGTGCCAGCAGCGCGCAGCCCTACAATGAGCAGTTCTTC
CASSAQPYNEQFF
>TRBV10-3|.|TRBJ2-3|.
TGTGCCATCAGTGCGGAGACTAGCACAGATACGCAGTATTTT
CAISAETSTDTQYF
>TRBV5-1|.|TRBJ1-5|many
TGCGCCAGCAGCTTGGGGTACAATCAGCCCCAGCATTTT
CASSLGYNQPQHF
>TRBV20-1|.|TRBJ2-5|few
TGCAGTGCTAGACAACCCGCACAAGAGACCCAGTACTTC
CSARQPAQETQYF
>TRBV4-2|.|TRBJ1-1|.
TGTGCCAGCAGCCAAGGGGGTGAGGAAGCTTTCTTT
CASSQGGEEAFF
>TRBV7-2|TRBD1|TRBJ1-1|few
TGTGCCAGCAGGCAGGGGGTTCCTGAAGCTTTCTTT
CASRQGVPEAFF
>TRBV5-1|.|TRBJ2-2|many
TGCGCCAGCAACCCCCGGGGGTCGAACACCGGGGAGCTGTTTTTT
CASNPRGSNTGELFF
>TRBV7-9|.|TRBJ2-4|many
TGTGCCAGCATCCATACTCTAGGGGCCAAAAACATTCAGTACTTC
CASIHTLGAKNIQYF
>TRBV20-1|.|TRBJ1-4|few
TGCAGTGCGCGGACGGATAATGAAAAACTGTTTTTT
CSARTDNEKLFF
>TRBV10-3|.|TRBJ1-1|.
TGTGCCGTATCGCGGGGGCTAGAGGCTTTCTTT
CAVSRGLEAFF
>TRBV5-1|TRBD1|TRBJ1-1|many
TGCGCCAGCAGCTTGTGGGACAGAAACACTGAAGCTTTCTTT
CASSLWDRNTEAFF
>TRBV12-3/TRBV12-4|.|TRBJ2-7|few
TGTGCCAGCAGCTTTTACGAGCAGTACTTC
CASSFYEQYF
>TRBV2|.|TRBJ2-2|.
TGTGCCAGCAGTGAGGGCAATTCGAACACCGGGGAGCTGTTTTTT
CASSEGNSNTGELFF
>TRBV5-1|TRBD1|TRBJ2-7|few
TGCGCCAGCAGCTCCGGACAGGGAGGTTACGAGCAGTACTTC
CASSSGQGGYEQYF
>TRBV2|.|TRBJ1-6|.
TGTGCCAGAAGCCCGATTTTAGGGTTGGATTCACCCCTCCACTTT
CARSPILGLDSPLHF